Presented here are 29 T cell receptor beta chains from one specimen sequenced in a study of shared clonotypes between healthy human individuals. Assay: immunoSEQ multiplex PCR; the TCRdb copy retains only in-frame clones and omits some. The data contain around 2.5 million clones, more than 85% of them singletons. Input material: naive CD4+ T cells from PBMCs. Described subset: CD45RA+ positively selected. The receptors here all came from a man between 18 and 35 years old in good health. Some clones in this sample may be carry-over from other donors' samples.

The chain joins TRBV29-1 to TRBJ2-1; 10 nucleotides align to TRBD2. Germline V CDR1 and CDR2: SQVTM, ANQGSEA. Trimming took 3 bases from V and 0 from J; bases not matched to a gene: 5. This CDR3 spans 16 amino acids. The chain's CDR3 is CSVDDTSGTSYNEQFF. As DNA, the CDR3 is TGCAGCGTTGACGACACTAGCGGGACCTCCTACAATGAGCAGTTCTTC.

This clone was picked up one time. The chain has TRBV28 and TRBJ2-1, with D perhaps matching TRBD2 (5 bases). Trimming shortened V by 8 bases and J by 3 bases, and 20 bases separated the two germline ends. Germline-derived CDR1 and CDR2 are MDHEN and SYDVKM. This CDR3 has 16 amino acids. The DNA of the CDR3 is TGTGCCAGCGTCCCTCGGGTAGGACTCTTCTACAATGAGCAGTTCTTC. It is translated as CASVPRVGLFYNEQFF.

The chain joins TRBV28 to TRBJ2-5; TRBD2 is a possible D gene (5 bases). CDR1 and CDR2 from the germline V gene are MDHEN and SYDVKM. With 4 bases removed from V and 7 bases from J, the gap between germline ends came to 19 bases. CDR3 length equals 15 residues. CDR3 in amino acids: CASSSPRAFWGTQYF. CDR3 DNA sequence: TGTGCCAGCAGTTCCCCGAGGGCCTTCTGGGGGACCCAGTACTTC.

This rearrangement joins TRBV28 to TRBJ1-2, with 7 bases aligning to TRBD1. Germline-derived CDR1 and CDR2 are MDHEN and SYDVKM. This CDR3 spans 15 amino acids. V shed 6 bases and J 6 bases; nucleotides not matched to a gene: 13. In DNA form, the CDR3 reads TGTGCCAGCAGGATCCCATCAGGGGGGAAGAATGGCTACACCTTC. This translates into CASRIPSGGKNGYTF.

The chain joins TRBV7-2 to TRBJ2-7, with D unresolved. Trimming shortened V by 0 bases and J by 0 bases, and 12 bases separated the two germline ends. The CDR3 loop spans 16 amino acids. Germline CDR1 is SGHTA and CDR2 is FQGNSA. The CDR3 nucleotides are TGTGCCAGCAGCTTAGCACACTCCCCGAGCTCCTACGAGCAGTACTTC. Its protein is CASSLAHSPSSYEQYF.

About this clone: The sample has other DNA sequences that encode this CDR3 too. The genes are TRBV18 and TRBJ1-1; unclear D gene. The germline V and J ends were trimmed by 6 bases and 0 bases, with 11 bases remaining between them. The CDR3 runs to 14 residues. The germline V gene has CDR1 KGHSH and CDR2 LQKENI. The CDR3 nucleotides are TGTGCCAGCTCCCCGACGGTTATGAACACTGAAGCTTTCTTT. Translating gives CASSPTVMNTEAFF. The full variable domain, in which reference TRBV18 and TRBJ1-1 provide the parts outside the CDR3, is NAGVMQNPRHLVRRRGQEARLRCSPMKGHSHVYWYRQLPEEGLKFMVYLQKENIIDESGMPKERFSAEFPKEGPSILRIQQVVRGDSAAYFCASSPTVMNTEAFFGQGTRLTVV.

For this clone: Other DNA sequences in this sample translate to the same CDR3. The CDR3 protein is CASSRQGTNEKLFF. Here the CDR3 DNA reads TGTGCCAGCTCACGACAGGGCACTAATGAAAAACTGTTTTTT. The rearrangement joins TRBV18 to TRBJ1-4, with 7 bases identical to TRBD1. CDR1 and CDR2 from the germline V gene are KGHSH and LQKENI. The V and J ends lost 4 bases and 2 bases, in that order; junction bases with no gene match: 1. The CDR3 runs to 14 residues.

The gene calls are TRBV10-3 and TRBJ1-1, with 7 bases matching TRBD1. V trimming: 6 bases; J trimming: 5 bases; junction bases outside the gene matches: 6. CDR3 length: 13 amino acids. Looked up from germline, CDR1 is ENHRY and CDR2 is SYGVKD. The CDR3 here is CAIRDRTETEAFF. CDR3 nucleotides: TGTGCCATCAGGGACAGGACAGAAACTGAAGCTTTCTTT.

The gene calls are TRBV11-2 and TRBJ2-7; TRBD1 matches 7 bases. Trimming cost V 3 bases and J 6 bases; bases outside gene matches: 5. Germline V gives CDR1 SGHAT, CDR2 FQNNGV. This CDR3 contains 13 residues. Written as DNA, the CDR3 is TGTGCCAGCAGCTTCGACAGGGTGGGCGAGCAGTACTTC. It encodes CASSFDRVGEQYF.

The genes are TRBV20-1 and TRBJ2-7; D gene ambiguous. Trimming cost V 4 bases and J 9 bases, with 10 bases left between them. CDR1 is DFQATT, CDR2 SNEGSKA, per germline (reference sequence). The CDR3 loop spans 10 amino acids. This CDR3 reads CSAKKDGQYF. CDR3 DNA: TGCAGTGCTAAAAAGGATGGGCAGTACTTC.

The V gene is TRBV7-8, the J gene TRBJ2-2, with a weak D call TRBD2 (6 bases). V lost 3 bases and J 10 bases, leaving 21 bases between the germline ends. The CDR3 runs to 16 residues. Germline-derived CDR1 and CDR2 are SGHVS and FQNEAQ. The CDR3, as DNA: TGTGCCAGCAGCTTCATTTCTCCCGCCTCGGGGGTGGAGCTGTTTTTT. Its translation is CASSFISPASGVELFF.

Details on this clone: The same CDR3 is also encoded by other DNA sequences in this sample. CDR3 residues: CASRFTDTQYF. CDR3 bases: TGTGCCAGTCGATTCACAGATACGCAGTATTTT. The chain has TRBV28 and TRBJ2-3, with D uncertain. CDR3 length equals 11 residues. The V gene's germline CDR1 is MDHEN and CDR2 SYDVKM. V was trimmed by 9 bases and J by 2 bases, leaving 6 bases between them.

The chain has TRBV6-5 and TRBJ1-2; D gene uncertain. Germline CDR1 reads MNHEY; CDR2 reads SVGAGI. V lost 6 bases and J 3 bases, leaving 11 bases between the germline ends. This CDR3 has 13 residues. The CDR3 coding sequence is TGTGCCAGCAGCCACGGGTGGGACTATGGCTACACCTTC. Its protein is CASSHGWDYGYTF.

CDR3 residues: CASSWDNTGELFF. DNA for the CDR3: TGTGCCAGCAGCTGGGATAACACCGGGGAGCTGTTTTTT. J is TRBJ2-2 and V is TRBV5-4; no clear D gene. Between the trimmed V and J ends, which lost 3 bases and 2 bases, there was a span of 5 bases. This CDR3 contains 13 residues. The germline V gene encodes CDR1 SGHNT and CDR2 YYREEE (reference sequence).

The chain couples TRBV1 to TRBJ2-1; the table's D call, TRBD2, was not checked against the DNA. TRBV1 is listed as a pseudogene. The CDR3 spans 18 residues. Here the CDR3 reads CTSSQVTSGRGNWNEQFF. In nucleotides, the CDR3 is TGCACCAGCAGCCAAGTTACTAGCGGCCGAGGTAATTGGAATGAGCAGTTCTTC.

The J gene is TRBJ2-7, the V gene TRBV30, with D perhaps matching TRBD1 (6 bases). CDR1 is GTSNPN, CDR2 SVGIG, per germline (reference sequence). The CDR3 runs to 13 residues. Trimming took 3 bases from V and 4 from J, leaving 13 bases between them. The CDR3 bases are TGTGCCTGGAGGGAAGGACAGTTATACGAGCAGTACTTC. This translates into CAWREGQLYEQYF.

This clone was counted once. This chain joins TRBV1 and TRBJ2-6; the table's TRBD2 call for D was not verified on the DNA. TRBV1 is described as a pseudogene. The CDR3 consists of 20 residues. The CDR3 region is CTSSQDRGLAGAPGANVLTF. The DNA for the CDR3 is TGCACCAGCAGCCAAGATCGAGGACTAGCGGGAGCCCCTGGGGCCAACGTCCTGACTTTC.

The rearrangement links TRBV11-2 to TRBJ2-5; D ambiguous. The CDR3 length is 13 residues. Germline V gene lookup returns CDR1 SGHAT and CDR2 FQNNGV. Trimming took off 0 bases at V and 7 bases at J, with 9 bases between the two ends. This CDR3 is CASSLDRPGTQYF. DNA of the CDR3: TGTGCCAGCAGCTTAGATCGTCCGGGGACCCAGTACTTC.

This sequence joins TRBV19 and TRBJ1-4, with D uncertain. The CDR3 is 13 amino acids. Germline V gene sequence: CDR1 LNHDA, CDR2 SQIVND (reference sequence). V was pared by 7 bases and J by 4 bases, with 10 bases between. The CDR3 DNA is TGTGCCAGTACAACGGAGTTTAATGAAAAACTGTTTTTT. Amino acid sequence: CASTTEFNEKLFF.

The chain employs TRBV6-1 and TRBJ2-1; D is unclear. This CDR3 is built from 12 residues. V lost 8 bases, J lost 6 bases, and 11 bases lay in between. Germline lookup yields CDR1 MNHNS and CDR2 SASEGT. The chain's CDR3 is CASAAWSNEQFF. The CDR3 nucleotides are TGTGCCAGCGCAGCTTGGAGCAATGAGCAGTTCTTC.

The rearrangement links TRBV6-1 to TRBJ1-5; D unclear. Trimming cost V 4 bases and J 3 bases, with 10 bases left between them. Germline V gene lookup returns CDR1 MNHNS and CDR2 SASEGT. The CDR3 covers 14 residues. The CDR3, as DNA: TGTGCCAGCAGTGGACTCGGATACAATCAGCCCCAGCATTTT. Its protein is CASSGLGYNQPQHF.

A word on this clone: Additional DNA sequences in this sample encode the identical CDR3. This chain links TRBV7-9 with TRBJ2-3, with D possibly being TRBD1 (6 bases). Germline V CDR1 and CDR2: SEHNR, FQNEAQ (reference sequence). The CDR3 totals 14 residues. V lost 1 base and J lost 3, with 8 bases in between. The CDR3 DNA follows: TGTGCCAGCAGCTTAGAGGGGGTTACAGATACGCAGTATTTT. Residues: CASSLEGVTDTQYF.

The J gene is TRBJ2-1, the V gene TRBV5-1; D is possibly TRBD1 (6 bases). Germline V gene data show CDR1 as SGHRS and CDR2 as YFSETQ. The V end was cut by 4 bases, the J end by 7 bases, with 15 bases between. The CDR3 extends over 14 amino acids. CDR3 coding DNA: TGCGCCAGCAGCGGGATCCGGGACATAAATGAGCAGTTCTTC. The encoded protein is CASSGIRDINEQFF.

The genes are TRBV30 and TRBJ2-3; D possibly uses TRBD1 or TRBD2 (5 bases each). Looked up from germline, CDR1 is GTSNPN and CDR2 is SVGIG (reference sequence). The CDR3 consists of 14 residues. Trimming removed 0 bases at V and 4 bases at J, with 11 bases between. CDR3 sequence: CAWSVWGSPDTQYF. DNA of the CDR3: TGTGCCTGGAGTGTTTGGGGGAGCCCAGATACGCAGTATTTT.

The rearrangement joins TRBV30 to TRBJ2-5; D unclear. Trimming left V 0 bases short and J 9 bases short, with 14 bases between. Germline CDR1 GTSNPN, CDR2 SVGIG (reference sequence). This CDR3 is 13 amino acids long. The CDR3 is CAWSVRSFEAQYF. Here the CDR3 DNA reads TGTGCCTGGAGTGTACGGAGTTTTGAGGCCCAGTACTTC.

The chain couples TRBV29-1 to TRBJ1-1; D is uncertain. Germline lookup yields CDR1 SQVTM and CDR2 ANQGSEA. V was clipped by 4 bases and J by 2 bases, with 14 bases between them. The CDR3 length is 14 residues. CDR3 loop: CSVALSLSNTEAFF. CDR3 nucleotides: TGCAGCGTTGCCCTCAGCTTGTCAAACACTGAAGCTTTCTTT.

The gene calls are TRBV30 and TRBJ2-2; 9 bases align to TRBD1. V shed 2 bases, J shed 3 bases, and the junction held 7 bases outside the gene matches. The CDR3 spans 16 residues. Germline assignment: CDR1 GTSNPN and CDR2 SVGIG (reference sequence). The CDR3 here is CAWSRPGTGHTGELFF. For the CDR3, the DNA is TGTGCCTGGAGTCGCCCTGGGACAGGGCACACCGGGGAGCTGTTTTTT.

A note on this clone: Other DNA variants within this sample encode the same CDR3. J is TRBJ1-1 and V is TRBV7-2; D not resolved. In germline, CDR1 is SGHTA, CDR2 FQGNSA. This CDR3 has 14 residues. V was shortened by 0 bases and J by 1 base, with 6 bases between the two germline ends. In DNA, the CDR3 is TGTGCCAGCAGCTTAGCGCGGGAGAACACTGAAGCTTTCTTT. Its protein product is CASSLARENTEAFF.

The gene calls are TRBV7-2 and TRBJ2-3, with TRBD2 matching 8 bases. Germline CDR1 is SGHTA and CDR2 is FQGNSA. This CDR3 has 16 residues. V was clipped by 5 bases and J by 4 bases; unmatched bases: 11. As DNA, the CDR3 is TGTGCCAGCAGCGTAACGTCGGGAGGGTACGCAGATACGCAGTATTTT. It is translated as CASSVTSGGYADTQYF.